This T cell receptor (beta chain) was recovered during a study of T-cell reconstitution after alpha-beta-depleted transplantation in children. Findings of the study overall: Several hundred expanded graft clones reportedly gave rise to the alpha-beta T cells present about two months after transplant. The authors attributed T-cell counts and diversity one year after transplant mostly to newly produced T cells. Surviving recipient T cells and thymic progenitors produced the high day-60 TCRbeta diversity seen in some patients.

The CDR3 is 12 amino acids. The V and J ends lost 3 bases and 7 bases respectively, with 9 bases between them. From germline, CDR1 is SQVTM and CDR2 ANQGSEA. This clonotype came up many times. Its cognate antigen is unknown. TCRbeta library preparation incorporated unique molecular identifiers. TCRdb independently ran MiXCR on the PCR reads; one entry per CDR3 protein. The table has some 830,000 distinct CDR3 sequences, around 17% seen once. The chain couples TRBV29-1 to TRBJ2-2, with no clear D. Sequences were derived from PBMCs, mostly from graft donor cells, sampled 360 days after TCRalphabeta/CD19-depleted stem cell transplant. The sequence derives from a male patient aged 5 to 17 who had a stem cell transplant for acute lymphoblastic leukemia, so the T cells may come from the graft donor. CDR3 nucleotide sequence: TGCAGCGTTGACACAAACCACGGGGAGCTGTTTTTT. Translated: CSVDTNHGELFF.